Shown below are 21 T cell receptor beta chains from a single sample sequenced in a study of T cell responses to AZD1222 COVID-19 vaccine. The table came from immunoSEQ multiplex PCR; TCRdb's copy has only in-frame clones and leaves some out. The table shows around 120,000 clones, with under 90% occurring only once. Specimen: peripheral blood, collected on day 0 of AZD1222 vaccination. All receptors come from an adult in good health.

V is TRBV2 and J is TRBJ1-2, with a weak D call TRBD1 (6 bases). The CDR3 sequence is 16 residues long. Trimming removed 3 bases at V and 1 base at J, with 15 bases between. Germline CDR1 is SNHLY and CDR2 is FYNNEI. The CDR3 loop is CASSEGQVLNNYGYTF. The CDR3 DNA follows: TGTGCCAGCAGTGAGGGACAAGTCTTGAATAACTATGGCTACACCTTC. The full variable domain, rest sourced from reference TRBV2 and TRBJ1-2, is EPEVTQTPSHQVTQMGQEVILRCVPISNHLYFYWYRQILGQKVEFLVSFYNNEISEKSEIFDDQFSVERPDGSNFTLKIRSTKLEDSAMYFCASSEGQVLNNYGYTFGSGTRLTVV.

V and J are TRBV18 and TRBJ2-1; 7 bases agree with TRBD2. Germline V lookup: CDR1 KGHSH, CDR2 LQKENI. This CDR3 contains 15 residues. Trimming removed 3 bases from V and 9 bases from J; junction bases left unmatched: 11. The CDR3 nucleotides read TGTGCCAGCTCACCGAGGGCTAGCGGAGCTGGTGAGCAGTTCTTC. Protein: CASSPRASGAGEQFF.

The chain joins TRBV6-1 to TRBJ2-2, with 7 positions matching TRBD2. CDR3 length: 16 residues. The trim removed 3 bases at V and 0 bases at J, leaving 4 bases unmatched. Germline assignment: CDR1 MNHNS and CDR2 SASEGT. The CDR3 coding sequence is TGTGCCAGCAGTGAGGGTGGGAGGGCGAACACCGGGGAGCTGTTTTTT. Protein product: CASSEGGRANTGELFF.

The V call is TRBV2, the J call TRBJ1-2; tentatively, D is TRBD1 (6 bases). The CDR3 spans 13 residues. The V gene lost 7 bases and the J gene lost 4 bases, with 13 bases spanning the gap. Per germline, CDR1 SNHLY and CDR2 FYNNEI. The chain's CDR3 is CASIQGAGYGYTF. The CDR3 DNA reads as TGTGCCAGCATACAGGGTGCCGGCTATGGCTACACCTTC.

This chain links TRBV19 with TRBJ2-5, with 8 bases fitting TRBD1. The CDR3 is 15 amino acids. Per germline, CDR1 LNHDA and CDR2 SQIVND (reference sequence). Unmatched junction bases numbered 10, after V lost 8 bases and J lost 2 bases. CDR3 residues: CASATRTGGQETQYF. Here the CDR3 DNA reads TGTGCCAGTGCAACCCGAACAGGGGGTCAAGAGACCCAGTACTTC.

The chain carries TRBV11-3 and TRBJ2-7, with D possibly TRBD2 on 7 matching bases. Trimming cost V 5 bases and J 4 bases, with 15 bases left between them. CDR1 SGHNT and CDR2 YENEEA come from the germline V gene. CDR3 length: 14 amino acids. CDR3 sequence reads: CASSPQAGAYEQYF. Here the CDR3 DNA reads TGTGCCAGCAGCCCCCAGGCGGGGGCTTACGAGCAGTACTTC.

In its sample, this clone was seen once. CDR3 DNA sequence: TGTGCCAGCGCATACCCCCTCACCGGAATTAGCACAGATACGCAGTATTTT. It codes for CASAYPLTGISTDTQYF. The chain joins TRBV5-6 to TRBJ2-3; D gene uncertain. Germline-derived CDR1 and CDR2 are SGHDT and YYEEEE. The CDR3 consists of 17 residues. V shed 7 bases and J shed 0 bases, with 21 bases lying between them. The whole variable domain, filled in from reference TRBV5-6 and TRBJ2-3, reads DAGVTQSPTHLIKTRGQQVTLRCSPKSGHDTVSWYQQALGQGPQFIFQYYEEEERQRGNFPDRFSGHQFPNYSSELNVNALLLGDSALYLCASAYPLTGISTDTQYFGPGTRLTVL.

This clone was counted a single time. The chain carries TRBV5-1 and TRBJ1-1, with 7 bases identical to TRBD1. CDR3 length: 15 amino acids. Germline V gene sequence: CDR1 SGHRS, CDR2 YFSETQ. The V gene end was trimmed by 2 bases and the J gene end by 4 bases; junction bases not matched to a gene: 8. The CDR3 protein is CASSLVQGDFTEAFF. The CDR3 DNA sequence: TGCGCCAGCAGCTTAGTTCAGGGGGACTTCACTGAAGCTTTCTTT.

This chain links TRBV4-3 with TRBJ1-2; tentative D call: TRBD1 (6 bases). With 3 bases removed from V and 8 bases from J, the gap between germline ends came to 16 bases. The CDR3 covers 14 residues. The germline CDR1 and CDR2 sequences are LGHNA and YSLEER. As DNA, the CDR3 is TGCGCCAGCAGCCACCCCTCGGCAGGGGACGGCTACACCTTC. This translates into CASSHPSAGDGYTF.

The rearrangement joins TRBV5-5 to TRBJ1-3; D gene ambiguous. V was clipped by 3 bases and J by 0 bases, with 13 bases between them. The CDR3 sequence is 16 residues long. CDR1 and CDR2 (germline): SGHKS, YYEKEE (reference sequence). DNA for the CDR3: TGTGCCAGCAGCTCCTCTGGGCCTTTCTCTGGAAACACCATATATTTT. Its translation: CASSSSGPFSGNTIYF.

The chain recombines TRBV3-1 (or the pseudogene TRBV3-2) with TRBJ1-1; D gene uncertain. Germline V gene sequence: CDR1 LGHDT, CDR2 YNNKEL (reference sequence). This CDR3 comprises 14 residues. Between the trimmed V and J ends, which lost 0 bases and 8 bases, there was a span of 13 bases. CDR3 region: CASSQDGFKTEAFF. CDR3 coding DNA: TGTGCCAGCAGCCAAGATGGATTCAAAACAGAAGCTTTCTTT.

CDR3 region: CASSLGTGGGQETQYF. The CDR3 DNA sequence: TGCGCCAGCAGTCTCGGGACAGGTGGGGGTCAAGAGACCCAGTACTTC. This rearrangement joins TRBV5-1 to TRBJ2-5, with 8 bases aligning to TRBD1. The CDR3 sequence is 16 residues long. CDR1 is SGHRS and CDR2 is YFSETQ in the germline V gene. Trimming took 5 bases from V and 2 from J; bases not matched to a gene: 11.

This clone came up a few times. The CDR3 here is CASSSQGHTEAFF. The CDR3 DNA follows: TGTGCCAGCAGCTCCCAGGGACACACTGAAGCTTTCTTT. The chain carries TRBV6-4 and TRBJ1-1; D might be TRBD1 (5 bases). The germline V and J ends were trimmed by 6 bases and 3 bases, with 11 bases remaining between them. The V gene's germline CDR1 is MRHNA and CDR2 SNTAGT. CDR3 length equals 13 residues.

This chain links TRBV11-2 with TRBJ2-1; TRBD1 aligns across 12 bases. This CDR3 is 15 amino acids long. Germline CDR1 and CDR2: SGHAT and FQNNGV. Losses at the gene ends were 4 bases for V and 9 bases for J; bases not matched to a gene: 7. CDR3 sequence (DNA): TGTGCCAGCAGCTCCCTCGGGACAGGGGGCAGTGAGCAGTTCTTC. This codes for CASSSLGTGGSEQFF.

The rearrangement joins TRBV24-1 to TRBJ2-1; TRBD2 matches 15 bases. Germline trimming cut 0 bases from V and 9 bases from J; bases unmatched to any gene: 11. From germline, CDR1 is KGHDR and CDR2 SFDVKD. The CDR3 consists of 19 residues. The CDR3 spells CATSDLLGLAGGPRGEQFF. As DNA, the CDR3 is TGTGCCACCAGTGATTTGCTCGGACTAGCGGGAGGGCCCCGGGGTGAGCAGTTCTTC.

The rearrangement links TRBV6-5 to TRBJ1-2; possibly TRBD1 for D (5 bases). Germline CDR1 and CDR2: MNHEY and SVGAGI. V shed 4 bases and J shed 5 bases, with 20 bases lying between them. The CDR3 loop spans 16 amino acids. CDR3: CASSLGDSLAGYGYTF. The CDR3 nucleotides are TGTGCCAGCAGTTTGGGGGACTCCCTCGCGGGTTATGGCTACACCTTC.

The gene calls are TRBV30 and TRBJ1-5, with TRBD1 matching 9 bases. The CDR3 is made up of 13 amino acids. Unmatched junction bases numbered 6, after V lost 5 bases and J lost 7 bases. The germline V gene has CDR1 GTSNPN and CDR2 SVGIG (reference sequence). CDR3 loop: CAWGDRDVQPQHF. The CDR3 DNA reads TGTGCCTGGGGGGACAGGGACGTGCAGCCCCAGCATTTT.

This clone appeared a few times. The chain recombines TRBV6-2 or TRBV6-3 with TRBJ1-1; 8 nucleotides match TRBD1. Germline CDR1 is MNHEY and CDR2 is SVGEGT. The trim removed 6 bases at V and 0 bases at J, leaving 12 bases unmatched. The CDR3 covers 17 residues. This CDR3 reads CASSLLRQGTLNTEAFF. The CDR3 DNA is TGTGCCAGCAGCCTCCTGAGACAGGGGACCTTGAACACTGAAGCTTTCTTT.

The chain has TRBV3-1 (or the pseudogene TRBV3-2) and TRBJ2-1, with 11 bases lining up with TRBD1. CDR1 is LGHDT and CDR2 is YNNKEL in the germline V gene (reference sequence). The CDR3 loop spans 16 amino acids. V dropped 4 bases and J dropped 8; count of bases not matched to a gene: 10. The CDR3 protein is CASSPPRTGGRDEQFF. DNA for the CDR3: TGTGCCAGCAGCCCGCCGAGGACAGGGGGCCGGGATGAGCAGTTCTTC.

CDR3 nucleotides: TGTGCCTCCCGTCCGGGGCTCCCGGGGAATGAGCAGTTCTTC. Translation gives CASRPGLPGNEQFF. The chain couples TRBV19 to TRBJ2-1; D possibly matches TRBD1 or TRBD2 (5 bases each). The CDR3 runs to 14 residues. The germline V and J ends were trimmed by 11 bases and 7 bases, with 21 bases remaining between them. CDR1 and CDR2 (germline): LNHDA, SQIVND (reference sequence).

The chain uses TRBV29-1 and TRBJ1-4; D is ambiguous. CDR1 SQVTM and CDR2 ANQGSEA come from the germline V gene. The CDR3 contains 15 residues. Trimming took 0 bases from V and 4 from J, leaving 12 bases between them. This CDR3 reads CSVEDPAALNEKLFF. The CDR3 coding sequence is TGCAGCGTTGAAGATCCGGCAGCCCTTAATGAAAAACTGTTTTTT.